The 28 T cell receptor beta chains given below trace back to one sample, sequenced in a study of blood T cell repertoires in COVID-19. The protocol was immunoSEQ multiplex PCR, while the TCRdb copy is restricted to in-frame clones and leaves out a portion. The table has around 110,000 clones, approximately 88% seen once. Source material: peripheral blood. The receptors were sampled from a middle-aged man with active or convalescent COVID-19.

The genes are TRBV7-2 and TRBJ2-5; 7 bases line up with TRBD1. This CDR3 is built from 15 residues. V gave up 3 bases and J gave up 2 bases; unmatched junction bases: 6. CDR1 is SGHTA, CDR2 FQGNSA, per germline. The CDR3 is CASSFGQGVQETQYF. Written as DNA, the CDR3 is TGTGCCAGCAGCTTCGGGCAGGGGGTACAAGAGACCCAGTACTTC.

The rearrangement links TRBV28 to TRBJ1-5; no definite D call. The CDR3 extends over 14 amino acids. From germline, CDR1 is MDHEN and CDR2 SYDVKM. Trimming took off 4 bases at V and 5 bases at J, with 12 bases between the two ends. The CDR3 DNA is TGTGCCAGCAGTTACCCGGGGAGGGATCAGCCCCAGCATTTT. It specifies CASSYPGRDQPQHF.

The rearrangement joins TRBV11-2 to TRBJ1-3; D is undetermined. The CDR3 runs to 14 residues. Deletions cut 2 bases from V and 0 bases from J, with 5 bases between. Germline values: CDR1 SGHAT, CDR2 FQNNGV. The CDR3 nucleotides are TGTGCCAGCAGCTTATCAGACTCTGGAAACACCATATATTTT. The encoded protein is CASSLSDSGNTIYF.

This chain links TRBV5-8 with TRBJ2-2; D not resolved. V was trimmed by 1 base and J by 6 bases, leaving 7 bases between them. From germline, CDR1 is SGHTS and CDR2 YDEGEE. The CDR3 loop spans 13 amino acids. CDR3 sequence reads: CASSLYLPGELFF. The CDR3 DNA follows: TGTGCCAGCAGCTTGTATCTCCCCGGGGAGCTGTTTTTT.

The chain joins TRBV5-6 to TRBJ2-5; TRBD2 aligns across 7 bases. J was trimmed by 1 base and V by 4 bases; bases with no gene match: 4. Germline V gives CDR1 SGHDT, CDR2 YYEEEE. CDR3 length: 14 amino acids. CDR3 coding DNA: TGTGCCAGCAGCCGACTAGCCGTCCAAGAGACCCAGTACTTC. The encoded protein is CASSRLAVQETQYF.

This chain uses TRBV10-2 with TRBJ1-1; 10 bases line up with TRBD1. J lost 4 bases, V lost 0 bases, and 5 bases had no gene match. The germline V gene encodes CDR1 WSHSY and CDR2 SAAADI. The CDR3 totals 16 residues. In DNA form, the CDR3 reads TGCGCCAGCAGTGAGTCGACAGGGGGCTTGGGCACTGAAGCTTTCTTT. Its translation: CASSESTGGLGTEAFF.

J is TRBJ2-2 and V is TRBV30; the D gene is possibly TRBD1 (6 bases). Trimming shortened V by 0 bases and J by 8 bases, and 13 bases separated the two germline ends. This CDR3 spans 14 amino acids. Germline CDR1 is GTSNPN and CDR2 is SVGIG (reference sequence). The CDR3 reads CAWSVQGLRGELFF. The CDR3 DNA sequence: TGTGCCTGGAGTGTTCAGGGGCTCCGTGGGGAGCTGTTTTTT.

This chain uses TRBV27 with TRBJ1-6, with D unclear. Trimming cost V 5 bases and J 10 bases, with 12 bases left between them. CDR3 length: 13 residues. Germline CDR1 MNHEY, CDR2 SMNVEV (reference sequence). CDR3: CASSQAPDSPLHF. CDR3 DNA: TGTGCCAGCAGTCAAGCGCCAGACTCACCCCTCCACTTT.

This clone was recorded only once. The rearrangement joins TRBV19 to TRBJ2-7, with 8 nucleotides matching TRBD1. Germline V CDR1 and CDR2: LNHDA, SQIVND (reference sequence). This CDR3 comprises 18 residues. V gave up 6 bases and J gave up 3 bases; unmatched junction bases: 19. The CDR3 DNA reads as TGTGCCAGTAGCCCTACCTTCGGACAGGGCCTACCTGACTACGAGCAGTACTTC. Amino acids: CASSPTFGQGLPDYEQYF. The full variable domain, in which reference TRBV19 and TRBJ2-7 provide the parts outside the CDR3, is DGGITQSPKYLFRKEGQNVTLSCEQNLNHDAMYWYRQDPGQGLRLIYYSQIVNDFQKGDIAEGYSVSREKKESFPLTVTSAQKNPTAFYLCASSPTFGQGLPDYEQYFGPGTRLTVT.

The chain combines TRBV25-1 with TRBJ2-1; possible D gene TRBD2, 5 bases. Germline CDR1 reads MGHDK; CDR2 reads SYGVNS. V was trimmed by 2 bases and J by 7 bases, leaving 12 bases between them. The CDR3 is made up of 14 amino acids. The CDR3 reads CASSERGPGNEQFF. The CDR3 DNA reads TGTGCCAGCAGTGAACGCGGACCGGGAAATGAGCAGTTCTTC.

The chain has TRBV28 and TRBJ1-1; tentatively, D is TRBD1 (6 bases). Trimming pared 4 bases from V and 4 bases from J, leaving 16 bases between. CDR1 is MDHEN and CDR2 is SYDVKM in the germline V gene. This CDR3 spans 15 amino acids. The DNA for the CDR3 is TGTGCCAGCAGTTCATCGCCGATAGGGGGCACTGAAGCTTTCTTT. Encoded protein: CASSSSPIGGTEAFF.

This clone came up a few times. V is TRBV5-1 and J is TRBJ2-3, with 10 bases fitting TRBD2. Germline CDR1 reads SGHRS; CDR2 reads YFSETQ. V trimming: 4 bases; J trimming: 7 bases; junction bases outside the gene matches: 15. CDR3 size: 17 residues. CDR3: CASSISGRAGVLNTQYF. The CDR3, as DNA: TGCGCCAGCAGCATAAGCGGGAGGGCCGGGGTGTTGAATACGCAGTATTTT.

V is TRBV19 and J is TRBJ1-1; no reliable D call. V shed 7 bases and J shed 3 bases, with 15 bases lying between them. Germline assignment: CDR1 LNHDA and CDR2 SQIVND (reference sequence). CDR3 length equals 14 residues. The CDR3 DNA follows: TGTGCCAGTATGCGGGAGGAGAGGTACACTGAAGCTTTCTTT. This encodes CASMREERYTEAFF.

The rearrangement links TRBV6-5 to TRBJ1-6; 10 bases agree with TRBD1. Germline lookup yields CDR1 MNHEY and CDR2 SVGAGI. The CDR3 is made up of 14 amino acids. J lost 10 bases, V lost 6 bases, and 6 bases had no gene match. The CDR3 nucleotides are TGTGCCAGCAGCCGACAGGGGGCAGGGTCACCCCTCCACTTT. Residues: CASSRQGAGSPLHF.

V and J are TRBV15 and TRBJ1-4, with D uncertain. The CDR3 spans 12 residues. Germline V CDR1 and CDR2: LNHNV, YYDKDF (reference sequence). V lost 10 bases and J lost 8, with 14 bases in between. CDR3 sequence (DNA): TGTGCCATGGGGATACGAGGGGAAAAACTGTTTTTT. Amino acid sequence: CAMGIRGEKLFF.

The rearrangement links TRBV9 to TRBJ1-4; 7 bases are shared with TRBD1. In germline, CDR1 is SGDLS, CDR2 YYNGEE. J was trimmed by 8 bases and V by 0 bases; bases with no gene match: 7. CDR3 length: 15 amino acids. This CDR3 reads CASSVVDRENEKLFF. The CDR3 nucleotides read TGTGCCAGCAGCGTAGTCGACAGGGAGAACGAAAAACTGTTTTTT.

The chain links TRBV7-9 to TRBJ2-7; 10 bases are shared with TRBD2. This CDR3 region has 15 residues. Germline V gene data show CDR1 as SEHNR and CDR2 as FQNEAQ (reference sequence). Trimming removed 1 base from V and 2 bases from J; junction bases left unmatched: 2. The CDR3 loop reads CASSLVLAGAYEQYF. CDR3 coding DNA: TGTGCCAGCAGCTTAGTCCTAGCGGGAGCCTACGAGCAGTACTTC.

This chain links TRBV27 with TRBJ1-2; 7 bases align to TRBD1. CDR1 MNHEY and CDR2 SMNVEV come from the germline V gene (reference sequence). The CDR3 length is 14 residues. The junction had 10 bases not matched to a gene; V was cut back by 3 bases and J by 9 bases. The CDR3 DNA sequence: TGTGCCAGCAGTTTCCCTCGGGACAGTCGTTGCTACACCTTC. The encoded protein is CASSFPRDSRCYTF.

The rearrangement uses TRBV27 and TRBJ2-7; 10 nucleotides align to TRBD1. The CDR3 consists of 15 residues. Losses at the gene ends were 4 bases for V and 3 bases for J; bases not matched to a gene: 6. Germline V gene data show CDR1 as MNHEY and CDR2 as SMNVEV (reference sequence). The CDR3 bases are TGTGCCAGCAGTTCTCCGGGACAGGGGTTCTACGAGCAGTACTTC. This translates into CASSSPGQGFYEQYF.

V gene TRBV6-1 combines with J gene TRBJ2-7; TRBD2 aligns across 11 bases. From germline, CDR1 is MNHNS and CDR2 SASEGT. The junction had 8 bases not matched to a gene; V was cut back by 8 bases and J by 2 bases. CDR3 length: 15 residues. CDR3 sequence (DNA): TGTGCCAGCCGCGTCCCGACTAGCGGGGCCTACGAGCAGTACTTC. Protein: CASRVPTSGAYEQYF.

The CDR3 DNA reads TGTGCCAGCAGCGTTCCCGGACAGGACAAATGGGCCCAGTACTTC. Its protein product is CASSVPGQDKWAQYF. The V gene is TRBV9, the J gene TRBJ2-5; TRBD1 aligns across 7 bases. Germline CDR1 and CDR2: SGDLS and YYNGEE. V lost 2 bases to trimming and J lost 9 bases; unmatched junction nucleotides: 13. CDR3 length: 15 residues.

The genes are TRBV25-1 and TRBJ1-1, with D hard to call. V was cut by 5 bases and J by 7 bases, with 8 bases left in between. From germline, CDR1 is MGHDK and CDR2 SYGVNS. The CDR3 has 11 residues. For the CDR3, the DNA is TGTGCCAGCAGTTATGTCAGTGAAGCTTTCTTT. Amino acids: CASSYVSEAFF.

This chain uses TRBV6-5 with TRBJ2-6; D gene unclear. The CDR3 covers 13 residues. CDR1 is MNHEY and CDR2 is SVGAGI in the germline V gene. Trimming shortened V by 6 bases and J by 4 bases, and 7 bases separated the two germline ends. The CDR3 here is CASSTTGANVLTF. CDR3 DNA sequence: TGTGCCAGCAGCACAACAGGGGCCAACGTCCTGACTTTC.

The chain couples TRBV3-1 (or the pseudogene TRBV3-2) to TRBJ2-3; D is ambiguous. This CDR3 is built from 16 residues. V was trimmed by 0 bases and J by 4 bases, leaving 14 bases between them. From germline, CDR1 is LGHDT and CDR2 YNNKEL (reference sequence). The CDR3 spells CASSQELGRYPDTQYF. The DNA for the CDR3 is TGTGCCAGCAGCCAAGAGCTAGGCCGGTACCCAGATACGCAGTATTTT.

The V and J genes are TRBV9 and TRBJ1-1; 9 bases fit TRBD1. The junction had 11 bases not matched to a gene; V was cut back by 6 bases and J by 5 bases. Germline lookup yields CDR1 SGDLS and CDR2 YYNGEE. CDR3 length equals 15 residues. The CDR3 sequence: CASTLNGQGTTEAFF. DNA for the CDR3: TGTGCCAGCACCCTTAACGGACAGGGGACGACTGAAGCTTTCTTT.

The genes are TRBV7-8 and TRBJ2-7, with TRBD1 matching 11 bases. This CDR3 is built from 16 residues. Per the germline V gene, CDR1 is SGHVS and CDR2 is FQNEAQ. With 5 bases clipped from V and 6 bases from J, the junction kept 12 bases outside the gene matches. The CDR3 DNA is TGTGCCAGCAGCCCCATTATAGGGACAGGGGGGTTCGAGCAGTACTTC. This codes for CASSPIIGTGGFEQYF.

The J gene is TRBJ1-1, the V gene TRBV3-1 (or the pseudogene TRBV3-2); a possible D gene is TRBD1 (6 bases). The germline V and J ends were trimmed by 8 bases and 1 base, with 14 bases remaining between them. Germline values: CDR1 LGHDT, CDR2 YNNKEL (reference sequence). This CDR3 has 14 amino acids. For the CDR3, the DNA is TGTGCCAGCCTGGCAGGGGCCGGGAACACTGAAGCTTTCTTT. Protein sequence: CASLAGAGNTEAFF.

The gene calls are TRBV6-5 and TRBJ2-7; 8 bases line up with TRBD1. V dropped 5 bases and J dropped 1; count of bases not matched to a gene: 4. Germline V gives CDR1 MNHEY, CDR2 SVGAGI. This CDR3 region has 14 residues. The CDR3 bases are TGTGCCAGCAGTCCGGACAGGGTATCCTACGAGCAGTACTTC. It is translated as CASSPDRVSYEQYF.